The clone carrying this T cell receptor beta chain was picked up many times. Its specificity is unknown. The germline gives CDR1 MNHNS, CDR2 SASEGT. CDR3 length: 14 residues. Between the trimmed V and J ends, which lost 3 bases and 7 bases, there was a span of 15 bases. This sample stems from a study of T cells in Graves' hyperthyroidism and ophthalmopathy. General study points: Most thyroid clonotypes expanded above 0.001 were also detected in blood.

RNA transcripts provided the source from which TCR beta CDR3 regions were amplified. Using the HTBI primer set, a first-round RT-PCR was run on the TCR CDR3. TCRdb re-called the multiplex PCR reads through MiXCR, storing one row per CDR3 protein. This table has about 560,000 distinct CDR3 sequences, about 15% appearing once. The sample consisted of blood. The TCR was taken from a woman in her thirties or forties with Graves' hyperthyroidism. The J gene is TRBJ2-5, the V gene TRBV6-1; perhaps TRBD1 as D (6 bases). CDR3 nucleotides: TGTGCCAGCAGTGACGCTCAGGGGCCCAGGACCCAGTACTTC. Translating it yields CASSDAQGPRTQYF.